This entry lists 25 T cell receptor beta chains sequenced from one sample in a study of blood T cells in healthy people across ages. A second PCR of about 7 to 12 cycles used a sample-barcoded 5' primer and a J-beta primer mix. TCRdb passed the 5' RACE reads through MiXCR, listing each CDR3 protein once. The profile shows around 800,000 distinct CDR3 sequences, roughly 24% of them singletons. This same sample was also part of a study on T cells of mothers and their children.

The sequenced material came from blood. Source of these receptors: a boy aged 5 to 17 in good health.

This clonotype occurred a few times. J is TRBJ2-5 and V is TRBV4-1; 13 bases agree with TRBD2. The CDR3 contains 18 residues. The V segment lost 2 bases and the J segment 3 bases; nucleotides outside the gene matches: 9. Per the germline V gene, CDR1 is MGHRA and CDR2 is YSYEKL. CDR3 DNA sequence: TGCGCCAGCAGCCAAACGCCTCCGGGACTAGCGGGAAAAGAGACCCAGTACTTC. Amino acid sequence: CASSQTPPGLAGKETQYF.

In nucleotides, the CDR3 is TGTGCCAGCCGGCTTCACAGGGACGCCACCTACGAGCAGTACTTC. This gives the protein CASRLHRDATYEQYF. The V gene is TRBV18, the J gene TRBJ2-7, with a possible D match to TRBD1 (6 bases). There are 15 residues in the CDR3. The V gene's germline CDR1 is KGHSH and CDR2 LQKENI. V lost 8 bases and J lost 2, with 19 bases in between.

This clonotype was seen only a few times. This chain uses TRBV12-3 or TRBV12-4 with TRBJ1-1; D is perhaps TRBD1 (5 bases). Trimming cost V 3 bases and J 3 bases, with 20 bases left between them. CDR3 length: 17 residues. CDR3 sequence: CASSLSTEPLADTEAFF. The DNA of the CDR3 is TGTGCCAGCAGTTTGTCGACAGAACCCCTGGCGGACACTGAAGCTTTCTTT.

A few counts support this clonotype. The chain employs TRBV12-3 or TRBV12-4 and TRBJ2-1; D is perhaps TRBD2 (7 bases). Deletions cut 2 bases from V and 2 bases from J, with 31 bases between. The CDR3 length is 22 residues. Here the CDR3 reads CASSLSYEDPRPGGPTYNEQFF. CDR3 DNA: TGTGCCAGCAGTTTATCCTACGAAGATCCCCGCCCGGGGGGCCCTACCTACAATGAGCAGTTCTTC.

The J gene is TRBJ2-5, the V gene TRBV29-1; 10 nucleotides align to TRBD2. The J call may be mistaken, given a closer DNA end match to TRBJ2-1. The CDR3 totals 12 residues. The V gene's germline CDR1 is SQVTM and CDR2 ANQGSEA. The CDR3 region has the DNA TGCAGCGTAAGGACTAGCGGAAATGAGCAGTTCTTC. It encodes CSVRTSGNEQFF.

V and J are TRBV6-1 and TRBJ2-5, with 10 bases that match TRBD1. The germline V gene has CDR1 MNHNS and CDR2 SASEGT. CDR3 size: 15 residues. The ends lost 10 bases at V and 4 bases at J; junction bases unmatched: 12. CDR3 loop: CATQKGQGSIETQYF. The CDR3 bases are TGTGCCACGCAAAAGGGACAGGGGAGTATAGAGACCCAGTACTTC.

The chain's CDR3 is CSATDITNEKLFF. DNA for the CDR3: TGCAGTGCTACCGACATCACTAATGAAAAACTGTTTTTT. The V call is TRBV20-1, the J call TRBJ1-4; D ambiguous. The CDR3 is 13 amino acids. CDR1 and CDR2 (germline): DFQATT, SNEGSKA (reference sequence). The V and J ends lost 4 bases and 2 bases respectively, with 8 bases between them.

In its sample, this clonotype was seen a few times. The chain combines TRBV7-9 with TRBJ2-7; D not certain. Germline V gene lookup returns CDR1 SEHNR and CDR2 FQNEAQ (reference sequence). V dropped 5 bases and J dropped 1 base, with 12 bases sitting between them. The CDR3 length is 14 residues. CDR3 DNA sequence: TGTGCCAGCAGCCCGTTGACAAGTTCCTACGAGCAGTACTTC. This gives the protein CASSPLTSSYEQYF. Looking up the rest from reference TRBV7-9 and TRBJ2-7 gives the full variable domain: DTGVSQNPRHKITKRGQNVTFRCDPISEHNRLYWYRQTLGQGPEFLTYFQNEAQLEKSRLLSDRFSAERPKGSFSTLEIQRTEQGDSAMYLCASSPLTSSYEQYFGPGTRLTVT.

The V gene is TRBV2, the J gene TRBJ1-4; D unclear. The CDR3 runs to 15 residues. Germline V CDR1 and CDR2: SNHLY, FYNNEI. Trimming took 4 bases from V and 0 from J, leaving 9 bases between them. The DNA of the CDR3 is TGTGCCAGCAGTGCCCAGACGTCAACTAATGAAAAACTGTTTTTT. It codes for CASSAQTSTNEKLFF.

In the case of this clonotype: The junction departs from germline at one end; a sequencing error may be responsible. The gene calls are TRBV7-2 and TRBJ2-3, with TRBD2 matching over 12 bases. Germline CDR1 reads SGHTA; CDR2 reads FQGNSA. The length of the CDR3 is 17 residues. In nucleotides, the CDR3 is TGTGCCAGCAGCTCCAGGACTAGCGGGGACCGCACAGGTACGCAGTATTTT. Translating gives CASSSRTSGDRTGTQYF.

The table lists this clonotype with a few counts. The rearrangement uses TRBV6-6 and TRBJ2-1; D is undetermined. The ends were cut back, 2 bases at V and 5 bases at J, with 13 bases in the middle. CDR3 length equals 15 residues. The germline CDR1 and CDR2 sequences are MNHNY and SVGAGI (reference sequence). The CDR3 DNA follows: TGTGCCAGCAGTTACGCGGCAGGAGACAACAATGAGCAGTTCTTC. Protein sequence: CASSYAAGDNNEQFF.

This clonotype came up a few times. This chain uses TRBV27 with TRBJ1-1; D is undetermined. The CDR3 sequence is 15 residues long. The V and J ends lost 0 bases and 2 bases respectively, with 10 bases between them. Germline lookup yields CDR1 MNHEY and CDR2 SMNVEV (reference sequence). CDR3 in DNA: TGTGCCAGCAGTTTATCGAGAAGGGCAAACACTGAAGCTTTCTTT. This encodes CASSLSRRANTEAFF.

This clonotype was observed a few times. The J gene is TRBJ2-5, the V gene TRBV5-1; D is ambiguous. The tail of the sequence fits TRBJ2-7 better, so the J call may be wrong. The CDR3 contains 13 residues. Per the germline V gene, CDR1 is SGHRS and CDR2 is YFSETQ. CDR3 DNA: TGCGCCAGCAGCTTGGAACGATTCTACGAGCAGTACTTC. Amino acids: CASSLERFYEQYF.

This clonotype was seen only a few times. The chain employs TRBV10-3 and TRBJ2-7; 8 bases line up with TRBD1. Germline trimming cut 6 bases from V and 6 bases from J; bases unmatched to any gene: 4. In germline, CDR1 is ENHRY, CDR2 SYGVKD. CDR3 size: 12 residues. The CDR3 DNA reads as TGTGCCATCAGCGACAGGGGACGCGAGCAGTACTTC. Its protein is CAISDRGREQYF.

This chain connects TRBV29-1 to TRBJ1-4; weak D call: TRBD1 (5 bases). Trimming removed 6 bases from V and 8 bases from J, with 16 bases in between. The CDR3 extends over 13 amino acids. The germline CDR1 and CDR2 sequences are SQVTM and ANQGSEA. The CDR3 spells CSVSGTGGEKLFF. DNA of the CDR3: TGCAGCGTATCCGGGACCGGAGGCGAAAAACTGTTTTTT.

In its sample, this clonotype was seen a few times. J is TRBJ2-3 and V is TRBV29-1, with D possibly TRBD2 on 5 matching bases. The germline gives CDR1 SQVTM, CDR2 ANQGSEA. There are 11 residues in the CDR3. Trimming stripped 3 bases from V and 5 bases from J, with 6 bases between. The DNA of the CDR3 is TGCAGCGTTGACGGAGGAGATACGCAGTATTTT. It specifies CSVDGGDTQYF.

The chain employs TRBV6-2 or TRBV6-3 and TRBJ2-7, with a tentative D call TRBD2 (6 bases). The germline gives CDR1 MNHEY, CDR2 SVGEGT. The length of the CDR3 is 15 residues. V dropped 5 bases and J dropped 1 base, with 15 bases sitting between them. CDR3 sequence reads: CASSEVGGNSYEQYF. CDR3 in DNA: TGTGCCAGCAGTGAGGTCGGGGGAAATTCCTACGAGCAGTACTTC.

This rearrangement joins TRBV12-3 or TRBV12-4 to TRBJ2-7; the match to TRBD1 covers 9 bases. The V gene end was trimmed by 8 bases and the J gene end by 0 bases; junction bases not matched to a gene: 5. The CDR3 spans 14 residues. Written as DNA, the CDR3 is TGTGCCAGCCTACAGGACAGGGGCTCCTACGAGCAGTACTTC. This sequence encodes CASLQDRGSYEQYF.

The table lists this clonotype with a count of one. The junction shows a germline mismatch at one end, possibly a read error. The genes are TRBV10-3 and TRBJ1-1; D uncertain. CDR1 is ENHRY, CDR2 SYGVKD, per germline. This CDR3 region has 15 residues. The CDR3 bases are TGTGCCAGCAGTTCCCAATGGGGTGGGAACACTGAAGCTTCCTTT. As protein: CASSSQWGGNTEASF.

V usage is TRBV4-1 and J usage is TRBJ1-4; tentatively, D is TRBD1 (6 bases). CDR3 length: 16 amino acids. CDR1 and CDR2 from the germline V gene are MGHRA and YSYEKL. V was shortened by 4 bases and J by 4 bases, with 16 bases between the two germline ends. The DNA of the CDR3 is TGCGCCAGCAGCCCGGCCAGGGGAAGGCTTAATGAAAAACTGTTTTTT. Amino acids: CASSPARGRLNEKLFF.

This chain links TRBV6-5 with TRBJ2-1, with 9 bases matching TRBD2. V was clipped by 6 bases and J by 6 bases; unmatched bases: 3. This CDR3 is built from 13 residues. Germline V lookup: CDR1 MNHEY, CDR2 SVGAGI. The CDR3, as DNA: TGTGCCAGCAGCCCGACTAGCGGCAATGAGCAGTTCTTC. It encodes CASSPTSGNEQFF.

The table lists this clonotype with a few counts. The chain combines TRBV29-1 with TRBJ2-7, with D hard to call. This CDR3 comprises 13 residues. Trimming removed 4 bases at V and 2 bases at J, with 12 bases between. Germline CDR1 and CDR2: SQVTM and ANQGSEA. The CDR3 is CSVALGATYEQYF. Written as DNA, the CDR3 is TGCAGCGTTGCCCTCGGCGCAACCTACGAGCAGTACTTC.

The chain employs TRBV24-1 and TRBJ2-7, with D tentatively TRBD2 (6 bases). Germline loops: CDR1 KGHDR, CDR2 SFDVKD. V shed 5 bases and J shed 6 bases, with 19 bases lying between them. The CDR3 extends over 15 amino acids. This CDR3 is CATSAPGERASEQYF. The CDR3 DNA reads as TGTGCCACCAGTGCACCGGGGGAAAGGGCCTCCGAGCAGTACTTC.

This clonotype has only a few counts. This chain connects TRBV20-1 to TRBJ2-5; TRBD1 is a possible D gene (6 bases). The germline V gene has CDR1 DFQATT and CDR2 SNEGSKA (reference sequence). Trimming removed 4 bases from V and 2 bases from J, with 20 bases in between. This CDR3 spans 16 amino acids. The CDR3 protein is CSANPRSTGPQETQYF. CDR3 coding DNA: TGCAGTGCTAATCCCAGATCCACAGGGCCTCAAGAGACCCAGTACTTC.

This clonotype turned up a few times. The germline gene is not matched at one end of the junction; a read error may be the cause. The chain employs TRBV6-5 and TRBJ2-5, with a tentative D call TRBD2 (7 bases). The CDR3 is 11 residues long. Germline V CDR1 and CDR2: MNHEY, SVGAGI. The CDR3 bases are TGTGCCAGCAGTTACAGGGGGGGTCGGTTCTTC. It specifies CASSYRGGRFF.